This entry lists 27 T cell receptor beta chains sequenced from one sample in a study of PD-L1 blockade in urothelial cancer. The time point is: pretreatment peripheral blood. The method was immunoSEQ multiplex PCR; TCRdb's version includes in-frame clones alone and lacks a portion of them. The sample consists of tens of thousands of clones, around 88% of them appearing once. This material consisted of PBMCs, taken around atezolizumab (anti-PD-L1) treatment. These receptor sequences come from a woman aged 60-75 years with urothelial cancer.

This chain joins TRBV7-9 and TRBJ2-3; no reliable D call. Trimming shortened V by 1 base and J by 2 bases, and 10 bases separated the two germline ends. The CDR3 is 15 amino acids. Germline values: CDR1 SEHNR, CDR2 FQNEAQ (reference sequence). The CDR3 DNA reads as TGTGCCAGCAGCTTAGGAGCCTCTTCCACAGATACGCAGTATTTT. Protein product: CASSLGASSTDTQYF.

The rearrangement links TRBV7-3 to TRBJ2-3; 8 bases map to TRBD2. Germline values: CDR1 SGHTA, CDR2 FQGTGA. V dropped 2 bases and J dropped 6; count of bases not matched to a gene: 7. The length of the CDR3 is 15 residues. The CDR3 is CASSLGGGRRDTQYF. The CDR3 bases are TGTGCCAGCAGCTTAGGCGGGGGGCGGAGGGATACGCAGTATTTT.

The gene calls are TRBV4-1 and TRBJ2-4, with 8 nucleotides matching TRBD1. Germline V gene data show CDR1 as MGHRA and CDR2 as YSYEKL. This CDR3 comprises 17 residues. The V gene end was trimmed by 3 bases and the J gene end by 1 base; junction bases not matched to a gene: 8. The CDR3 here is CASSQDRDRGAKNIQYF. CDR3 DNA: TGCGCCAGCAGCCAGGACAGGGACCGAGGGGCCAAAAACATTCAGTACTTC.

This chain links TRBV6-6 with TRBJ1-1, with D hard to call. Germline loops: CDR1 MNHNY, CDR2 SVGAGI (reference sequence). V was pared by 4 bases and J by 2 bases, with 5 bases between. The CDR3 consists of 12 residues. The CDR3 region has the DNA TGTGCCAGCAGTTTACAAAACACTGAAGCTTTCTTT. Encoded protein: CASSLQNTEAFF.

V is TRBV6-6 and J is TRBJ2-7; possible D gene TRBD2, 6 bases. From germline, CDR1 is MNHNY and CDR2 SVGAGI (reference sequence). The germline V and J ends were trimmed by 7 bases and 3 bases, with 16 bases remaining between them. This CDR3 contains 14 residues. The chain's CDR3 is CASTLWGEHYEQYF. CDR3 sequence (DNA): TGTGCCAGCACTTTGTGGGGGGAGCACTACGAGCAGTACTTC.

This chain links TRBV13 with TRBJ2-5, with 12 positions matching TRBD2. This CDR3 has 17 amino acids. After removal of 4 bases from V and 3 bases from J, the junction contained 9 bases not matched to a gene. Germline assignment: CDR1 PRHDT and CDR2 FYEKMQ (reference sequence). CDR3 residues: CASSSQLTSGGKETQYF. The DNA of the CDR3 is TGTGCCAGCAGCTCGCAACTTACTAGCGGGGGGAAAGAGACCCAGTACTTC.

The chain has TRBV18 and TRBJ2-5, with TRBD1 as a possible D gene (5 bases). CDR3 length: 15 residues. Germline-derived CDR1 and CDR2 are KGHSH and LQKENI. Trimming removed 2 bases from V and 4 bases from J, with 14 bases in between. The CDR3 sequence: CASSPTQGLGETQYF. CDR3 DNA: TGTGCCAGCTCACCAACCCAGGGTTTAGGAGAGACCCAGTACTTC.

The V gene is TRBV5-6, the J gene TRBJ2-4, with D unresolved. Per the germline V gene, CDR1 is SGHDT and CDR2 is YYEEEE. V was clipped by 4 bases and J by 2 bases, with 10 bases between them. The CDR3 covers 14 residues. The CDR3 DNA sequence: TGTGCCAGCAGCGCCAGGAATCCCAAAAACATTCAGTACTTC. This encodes CASSARNPKNIQYF.

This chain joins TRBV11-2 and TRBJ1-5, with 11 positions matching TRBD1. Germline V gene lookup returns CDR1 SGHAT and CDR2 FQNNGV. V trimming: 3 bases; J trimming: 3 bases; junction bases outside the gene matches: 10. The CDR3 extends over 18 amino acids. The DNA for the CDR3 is TGTGCCAGCAGCTTTGGCGGGACAGGGGGTGAGAACAATCAGCCCCAGCATTTT. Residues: CASSFGGTGGENNQPQHF.

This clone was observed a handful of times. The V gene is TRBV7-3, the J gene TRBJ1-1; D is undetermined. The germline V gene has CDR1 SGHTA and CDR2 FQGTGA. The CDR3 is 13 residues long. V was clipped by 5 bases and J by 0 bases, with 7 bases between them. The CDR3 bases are TGTGCCAGCAGCGTAAATATGAACACTGAAGCTTTCTTT. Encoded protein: CASSVNMNTEAFF.

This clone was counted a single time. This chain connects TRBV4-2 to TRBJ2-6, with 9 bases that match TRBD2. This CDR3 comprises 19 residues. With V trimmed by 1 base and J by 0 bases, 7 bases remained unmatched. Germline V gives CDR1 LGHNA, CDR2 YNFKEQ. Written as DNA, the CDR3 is TGTGCCAGCAGCCAAGCGCCTAGCGGGACGACCTCTGGGGCCAACGTCCTGACTTTC. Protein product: CASSQAPSGTTSGANVLTF.

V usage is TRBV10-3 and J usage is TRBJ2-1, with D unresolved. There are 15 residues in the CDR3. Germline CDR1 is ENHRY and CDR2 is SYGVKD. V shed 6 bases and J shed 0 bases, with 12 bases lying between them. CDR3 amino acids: CAIRDSPSSYNEQFF. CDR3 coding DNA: TGTGCCATCAGAGACTCCCCGAGCTCCTACAATGAGCAGTTCTTC.

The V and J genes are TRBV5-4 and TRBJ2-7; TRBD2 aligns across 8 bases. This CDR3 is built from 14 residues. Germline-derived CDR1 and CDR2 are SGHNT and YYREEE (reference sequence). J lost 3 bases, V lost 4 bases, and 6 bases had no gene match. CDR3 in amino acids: CASSLSGTSYEQYF. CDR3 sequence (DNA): TGTGCCAGCAGCCTCTCCGGGACTAGCTACGAGCAGTACTTC.

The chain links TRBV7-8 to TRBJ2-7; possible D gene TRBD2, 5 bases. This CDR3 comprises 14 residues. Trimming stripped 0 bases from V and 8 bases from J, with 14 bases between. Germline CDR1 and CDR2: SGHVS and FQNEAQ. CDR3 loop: CASSLATATTQQYF. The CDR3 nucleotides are TGTGCCAGCAGCTTAGCGACGGCGACTACCCAGCAGTACTTC.

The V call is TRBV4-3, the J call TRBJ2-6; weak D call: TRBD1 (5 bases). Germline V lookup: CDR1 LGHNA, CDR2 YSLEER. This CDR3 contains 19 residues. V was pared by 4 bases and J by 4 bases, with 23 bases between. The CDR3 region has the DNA TGCGCCAGCAGCCCCCAGGAAGGGGTCCTTAGGCCCGGGGCCAACGTCCTGACTTTC. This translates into CASSPQEGVLRPGANVLTF.

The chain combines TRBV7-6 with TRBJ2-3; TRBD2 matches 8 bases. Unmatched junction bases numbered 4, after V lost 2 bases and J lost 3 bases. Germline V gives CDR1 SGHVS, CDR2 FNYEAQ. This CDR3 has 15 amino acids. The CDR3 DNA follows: TGTGCCAGCAGCTTATCTCGGGGGGGAACAGATACGCAGTATTTT. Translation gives CASSLSRGGTDTQYF.

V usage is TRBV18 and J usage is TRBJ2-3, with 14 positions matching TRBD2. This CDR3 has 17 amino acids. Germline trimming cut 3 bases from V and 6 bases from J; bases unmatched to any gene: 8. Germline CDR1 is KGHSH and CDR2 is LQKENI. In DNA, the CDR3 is TGTGCCAGCTCACCGGAGGGACTAGCGGGGGCGCTGGATACGCAGTATTTT. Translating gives CASSPEGLAGALDTQYF.

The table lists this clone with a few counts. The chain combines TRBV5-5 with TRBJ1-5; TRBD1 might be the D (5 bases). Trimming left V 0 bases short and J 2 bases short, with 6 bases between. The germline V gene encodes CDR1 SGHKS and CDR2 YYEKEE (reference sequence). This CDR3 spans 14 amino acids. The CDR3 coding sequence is TGTGCCAGCAGCTTGGAAGGGGGCAATCAGCCCCAGCATTTT. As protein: CASSLEGGNQPQHF.

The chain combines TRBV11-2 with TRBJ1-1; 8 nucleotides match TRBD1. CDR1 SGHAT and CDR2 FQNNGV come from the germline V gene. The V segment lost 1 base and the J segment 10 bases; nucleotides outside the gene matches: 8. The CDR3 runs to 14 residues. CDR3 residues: CASSLGRQGIGAFF. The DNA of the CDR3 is TGTGCCAGCAGCTTAGGTAGACAGGGGATAGGAGCTTTCTTT. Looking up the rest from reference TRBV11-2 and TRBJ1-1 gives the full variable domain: EAGVAQSPRYKIIEKRQSVAFWCNPISGHATLYWYQQILGQGPKLLIQFQNNGVVDDSQLPKDRFSAERLKGVDSTLKIQPAKLEDSAVYLCASSLGRQGIGAFFGQGTRLTVV.

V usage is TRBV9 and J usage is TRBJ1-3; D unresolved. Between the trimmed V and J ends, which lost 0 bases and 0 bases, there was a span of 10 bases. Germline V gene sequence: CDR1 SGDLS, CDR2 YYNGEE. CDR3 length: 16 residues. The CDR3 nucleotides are TGTGCCAGCAGCGTAGGTGAGAGGATCTCTGGAAACACCATATATTTT. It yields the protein CASSVGERISGNTIYF. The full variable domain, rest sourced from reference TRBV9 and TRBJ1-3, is DSGVTQTPKHLITATGQRVTLRCSPRSGDLSVYWYQQSLDQGLQFLIQYYNGEERAKGNILERFSAQQFPDLHSELNLSSLELGDSALYFCASSVGERISGNTIYFGEGSWLTVV.

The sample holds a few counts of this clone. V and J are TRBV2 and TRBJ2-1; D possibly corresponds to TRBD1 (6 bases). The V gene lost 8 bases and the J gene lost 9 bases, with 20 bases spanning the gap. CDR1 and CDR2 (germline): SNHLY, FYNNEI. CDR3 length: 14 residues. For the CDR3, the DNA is TGTGCCAGCCATAGTTTGGGACAACTGGGTGAGCAGTTCTTC. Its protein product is CASHSLGQLGEQFF.

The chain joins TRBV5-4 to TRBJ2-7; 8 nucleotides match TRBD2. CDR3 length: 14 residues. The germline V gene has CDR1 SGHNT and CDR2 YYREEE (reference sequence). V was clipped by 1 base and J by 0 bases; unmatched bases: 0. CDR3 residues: CASSLTSGSYEQYF. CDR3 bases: TGTGCCAGCAGCTTGACTAGCGGCTCCTACGAGCAGTACTTC.

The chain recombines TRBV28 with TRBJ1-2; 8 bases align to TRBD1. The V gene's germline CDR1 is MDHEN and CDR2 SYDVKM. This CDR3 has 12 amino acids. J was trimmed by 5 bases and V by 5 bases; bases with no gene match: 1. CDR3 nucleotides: TGTGCCAGCAGTCGACAGGGGTATGGCTACACCTTC. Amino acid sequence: CASSRQGYGYTF.

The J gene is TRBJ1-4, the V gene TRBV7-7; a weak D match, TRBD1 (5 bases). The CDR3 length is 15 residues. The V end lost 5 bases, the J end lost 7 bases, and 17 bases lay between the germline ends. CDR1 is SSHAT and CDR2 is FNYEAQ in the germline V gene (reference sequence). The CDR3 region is CASSLTPGRGEKLFF. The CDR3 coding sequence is TGTGCCAGCAGCCTGACCCCGGGTAGGGGTGAAAAACTGTTTTTT.

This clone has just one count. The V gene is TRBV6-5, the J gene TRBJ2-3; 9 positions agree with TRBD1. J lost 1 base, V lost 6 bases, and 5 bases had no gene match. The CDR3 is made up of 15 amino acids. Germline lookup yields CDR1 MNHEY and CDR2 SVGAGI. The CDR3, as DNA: TGTGCCAGCAGACCTTACAGGGGGCGCACAGATACGCAGTATTTT. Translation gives CASRPYRGRTDTQYF.

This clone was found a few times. CDR3: CASLTGTGIYGYTF. CDR3 bases: TGTGCCAGCCTTACCGGGACAGGGATTTATGGCTACACCTTC. This rearrangement joins TRBV2 to TRBJ1-2; 9 nucleotides line up with TRBD1. This CDR3 is 14 amino acids long. V trimming: 8 bases; J trimming: 5 bases; junction bases outside the gene matches: 9. CDR1 SNHLY and CDR2 FYNNEI come from the germline V gene.

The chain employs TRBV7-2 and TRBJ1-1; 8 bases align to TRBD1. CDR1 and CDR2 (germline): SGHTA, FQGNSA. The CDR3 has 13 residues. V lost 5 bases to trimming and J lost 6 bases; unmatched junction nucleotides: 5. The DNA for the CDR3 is TGTGCCAGCAGCCCGGACAGGGTCGCTGAAGCTTTCTTT. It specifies CASSPDRVAEAFF.